The rows below give T cell receptor beta chains drawn from one sample of a study of OX40 agonist ivuxolimab in advanced cancers. The table came from immunoSEQ multiplex PCR; TCRdb's copy has only in-frame clones and leaves some out. The table has 25,000 to 40,000 clones, around nine tenths seen once. Specimen: CD4+ or CD8+ T cells sorted from blood, collected in a trial of the OX40 agonist ivuxolimab. Receptors originate from an adult with an advanced solid tumor such as melanoma, head and neck, liver or kidney cancer. Each CDR3 is given with its conserved first and last residue. Each record gives: J gene, clone size, V gene, D gene, CDR3 protein, CDR3 DNA. The D gene is left open where the match is weak. Clone size is given for some rows only: seen once, a few or many times, or a class if the clone is expanded.

J: TRBJ2-3
size: .
V: TRBV7-3
D: .
CDR3: CASSLLGGIDTQYF
DNA: TGTGCCAGCAGCCTACTAGGCGGGATAGATACGCAGTATTTT

J: TRBJ2-7
size: once
V: TRBV5-1
D: .
CDR3: CASSLEGIGYEQYF
DNA: TGCGCCAGCAGCTTGGAGGGTATAGGCTACGAGCAGTACTTC

J: TRBJ2-7
size: .
V: TRBV28
D: .
CDR3: CASSFQQGRSYEQYF
DNA: TGTGCCAGCAGTTTCCAGCAGGGAAGGAGCTACGAGCAGTACTTC

J: TRBJ1-1
size: few
V: TRBV14
D: .
CDR3: CASSQVERYTEAFF
DNA: TGTGCCAGCAGCCAAGTGGAGCGTTACACTGAAGCTTTCTTT

J: TRBJ2-7
size: .
V: TRBV5-1
D: .
CDR3: CASSLAGFYEQYF
DNA: TGCGCCAGCAGCTTGGCAGGGTTCTACGAGCAGTACTTC

J: TRBJ2-1
size: .
V: TRBV11-2
D: .
CDR3: CASSFFGHNEQFF
DNA: TGTGCCAGCAGCTTTTTTGGGCACAATGAGCAGTTCTTC

J: TRBJ2-7
size: .
V: TRBV27
D: TRBD1
CDR3: CASSGQGGTYEQYF
DNA: TGTGCCAGCAGCGGACAGGGGGGTACCTACGAGCAGTACTTC

J: TRBJ1-1
size: .
V: TRBV9
D: .
CDR3: CASSVSAVPDFDDTEAFF
DNA: TGTGCCAGCAGCGTATCGGCCGTTCCGGACTTTGACGACACTGAAGCTTTCTTT

J: TRBJ2-7
size: .
V: TRBV4-1
D: TRBD1
CDR3: CASSARTGYYEQYF
DNA: TGCGCCAGCAGCGCTCGGACAGGATACTACGAGCAGTACTTC

J: TRBJ2-5
size: .
V: TRBV28
D: TRBD2
CDR3: CASSRLAGIQETQYF
DNA: TGTGCCAGCAGTCGATTAGCGGGCATCCAAGAGACCCAGTACTTC

J: TRBJ2-5
size: .
V: TRBV15
D: .
CDR3: CATSRDPRSQETQYF
DNA: TGTGCCACCAGCAGAGATCCTCGTAGCCAAGAGACCCAGTACTTC

J: TRBJ2-3
size: .
V: TRBV21-1
D: .
CDR3: CASSTSGTGTDTQYF
DNA: TGTGCCAGCAGCACTTCCGGGACAGGCACAGATACGCAGTATTTT

J: TRBJ2-7
size: .
V: TRBV21-1
D: .
CDR3: CASSRLGWFSYEQYF
DNA: TGTGCCAGCAGCAGATTGGGGTGGTTCAGCTACGAGCAGTACTTC

J: TRBJ2-7
size: .
V: TRBV28
D: TRBD2
CDR3: CASRPTSGGFYEQYF
DNA: TGTGCCAGCAGGCCGACTAGCGGAGGTTTCTACGAGCAGTACTTC

J: TRBJ1-4
size: few
V: TRBV15
D: .
CDR3: CATRRRDKEEKLFF
DNA: TGTGCCACCAGGCGCCGGGACAAGGAGGAAAAACTGTTTTTT

J: TRBJ2-3
size: .
V: TRBV28
D: .
CDR3: CASSLGSWWVAGHSITDTQYF
DNA: TGTGCCAGCAGTTTGGGTTCTTGGTGGGTTGCGGGACACTCCATCACAGATACGCAGTATTTT

J: TRBJ2-2
size: .
V: TRBV5-8
D: TRBD1
CDR3: CASSRDRGIGELFF
DNA: TGTGCCAGCAGCCGGGACAGGGGAATCGGGGAGCTGTTTTTT

J: TRBJ2-5
size: .
V: TRBV27
D: .
CDR3: CASSLYRMAVQETQYF
DNA: TGTGCCAGCAGTTTATACAGGATGGCTGTCCAAGAGACCCAGTACTTC

J: TRBJ1-4
size: .
V: TRBV6-5
D: .
CDR3: CASRKQGYNEKLFF
DNA: TGTGCCAGCAGGAAACAAGGATATAATGAAAAACTGTTTTTT

J: TRBJ2-7
size: .
V: TRBV5-1
D: .
CDR3: CASKLTYEQYF
DNA: TGCGCCAGCAAATTGACCTACGAGCAGTACTTC

J: TRBJ2-3
size: .
V: TRBV7-9
D: TRBD1
CDR3: CAAWRDRGTDTQYF
DNA: TGTGCCGCCTGGAGGGACAGGGGGACAGATACGCAGTATTTT

J: TRBJ1-6
size: .
V: TRBV7-9
D: .
CDR3: CASSPLLTRHNSPLHF
DNA: TGTGCCAGCAGCCCCCTCCTCACACGACATAATTCACCCCTCCACTTT

J: TRBJ1-5
size: .
V: TRBV27
D: .
CDR3: CASSLGRDQPQHF
DNA: TGTGCCAGCAGTTTAGGCAGGGATCAGCCCCAGCATTTT

J: TRBJ1-1
size: .
V: TRBV2
D: TRBD1
CDR3: CASTPTGGLEAFF
DNA: TGTGCCAGCACTCCGACAGGGGGTCTTGAAGCTTTCTTT

J: TRBJ2-3
size: .
V: TRBV9
D: .
CDR3: CASSARTGGNTDTQYF
DNA: TGTGCCAGCAGCGCGAGAACTGGGGGGAACACAGATACGCAGTATTTT

J: TRBJ2-7
size: .
V: TRBV28
D: .
CDR3: CANSLGRDEQYF
DNA: TGTGCCAACAGTTTAGGTCGAGACGAGCAGTACTTC

J: TRBJ1-2
size: .
V: TRBV13
D: .
CDR3: CASSFLDGRGYTF
DNA: TGTGCCAGCAGCTTCCTCGACGGCAGGGGCTACACCTTC

J: TRBJ2-7
size: .
V: TRBV18
D: .
CDR3: CASSPPFRGDPMYEQYF
DNA: TGTGCCAGCTCACCACCTTTTAGGGGGGACCCCATGTACGAGCAGTACTTC

J: TRBJ2-7
size: .
V: TRBV6-5
D: TRBD1
CDR3: CASRRGQHYYEQYF
DNA: TGTGCCAGCAGAAGGGGACAGCATTACTACGAGCAGTACTTC

J: TRBJ1-5
size: .
V: TRBV25-1
D: .
CDR3: CASSEPDQPQHF
DNA: TGTGCCAGCAGTGAACCTGACCAGCCCCAGCATTTT

J: TRBJ2-5
size: .
V: TRBV19
D: TRBD1
CDR3: CASSFLGGQGAKEETQYF
DNA: TGTGCCAGTAGTTTCCTCGGGGGACAGGGGGCGAAGGAAGAGACCCAGTACTTC

J: TRBJ1-5
size: .
V: TRBV9
D: .
CDR3: CASSPHGGMSNQPQHF
DNA: TGTGCCAGCAGCCCCCATGGGGGTATGAGCAATCAGCCCCAGCATTTT

J: TRBJ1-1
size: .
V: TRBV5-1
D: TRBD1
CDR3: CASSGTGLNTEAFF
DNA: TGCGCCAGCAGTGGGACAGGTTTGAACACTGAAGCTTTCTTT

J: TRBJ1-1
size: few
V: TRBV4-1
D: .
CDR3: CASSQERSGANTEAFF
DNA: TGCGCCAGCAGCCAAGAGCGATCAGGTGCCAACACTGAAGCTTTCTTT

J: TRBJ2-7
size: few
V: TRBV11-2
D: .
CDR3: CASSYDAGTYEQYF
DNA: TGTGCCAGCAGCTACGACGCGGGGACCTACGAGCAGTACTTC

J: TRBJ1-5
size: .
V: TRBV21-1
D: .
CDR3: CASSKRSSNQPQHF
DNA: TGTGCCAGCAGCAAACGGAGTAGCAATCAGCCCCAGCATTTT

J: TRBJ2-1
size: .
V: TRBV7-3
D: .
CDR3: CASSARTAKTYNEQFF
DNA: TGTGCCAGCAGCGCCAGGACAGCTAAAACCTACAATGAGCAGTTCTTC

J: TRBJ2-7
size: .
V: TRBV2
D: TRBD1
CDR3: CATRQGGEQYF
DNA: TGTGCCACCAGACAGGGGGGCGAGCAGTACTTC

J: TRBJ2-5
size: .
V: TRBV27
D: TRBD2
CDR3: CASSLSGGAETQYF
DNA: TGTGCCAGCAGTTTAAGCGGGGGGGCTGAGACCCAGTACTTC

J: TRBJ2-3
size: .
V: TRBV28
D: .
CDR3: CASSCSSGYTTDTQYF
DNA: TGTGCCAGCAGTTGCTCTTCGGGATATACCACAGATACGCAGTATTTT

J: TRBJ1-5
size: .
V: TRBV5-5
D: .
CDR3: CASSFSPDGGNQPQHF
DNA: TGTGCCAGCAGCTTCTCCCCGGACGGCGGCAATCAGCCCCAGCATTTT

J: TRBJ2-7
size: .
V: TRBV9
D: TRBD2
CDR3: CASSVLAGGYEQYF
DNA: TGTGCCAGCAGCGTACTAGCGGGAGGTTACGAGCAGTACTTC

J: TRBJ2-2
size: .
V: TRBV13
D: .
CDR3: CASSLVGVDTGELFF
DNA: TGTGCCAGCAGCTTAGTGGGGGTAGACACCGGGGAGCTGTTTTTT

J: TRBJ1-1
size: few
V: TRBV20-1
D: .
CDR3: CSASSGTEAFF
DNA: TGCAGTGCTAGTTCGGGAACTGAAGCTTTCTTT

J: TRBJ2-5
size: .
V: TRBV6-6
D: .
CDR3: CASSYVDWGETQYF
DNA: TGTGCCAGCAGTTACGTGGACTGGGGGGAGACCCAGTACTTC

J: TRBJ2-7
size: .
V: TRBV27
D: TRBD1
CDR3: CASSPDRRSFYSYEQYF
DNA: TGTGCCAGCAGTCCGGACAGGCGATCCTTCTACTCCTACGAGCAGTACTTC

J: TRBJ1-3
size: .
V: TRBV4-1
D: .
CDR3: CASSQGRGSGNTIYF
DNA: TGCGCCAGCAGCCAAGGGAGGGGCTCTGGAAACACCATATATTTT

J: TRBJ2-5
size: .
V: TRBV11-3
D: .
CDR3: CASSDTNQETQYF
DNA: TGTGCCAGCAGCGATACAAATCAAGAGACCCAGTACTTC

J: TRBJ2-1
size: .
V: TRBV10-1
D: .
CDR3: CASSELISRLDSYNEQFF
DNA: TGCGCCAGCAGTGAGTTGATTAGTCGCTTGGACTCCTACAATGAGCAGTTCTTC

J: TRBJ2-5
size: .
V: TRBV9
D: TRBD2
CDR3: CASSHLGSGSQETQYF
DNA: TGTGCCAGCAGCCACCTGGGTAGCGGGTCACAAGAGACCCAGTACTTC

J: TRBJ2-1
size: .
V: TRBV7-9
D: TRBD2
CDR3: CASSSTTRGSSYNEQFF
DNA: TGTGCCAGCAGCTCTACAACCCGCGGGAGCTCCTACAATGAGCAGTTCTTC

J: TRBJ2-7
size: .
V: TRBV9
D: .
CDR3: CASSGLAAYEQYF
DNA: TGTGCCAGCAGCGGCCTAGCTGCCTACGAGCAGTACTTC

J: TRBJ1-3
size: .
V: TRBV7-9
D: .
CDR3: CASSSTTGSSGNTIYF
DNA: TGTGCCAGCAGCTCAACGACCGGGAGCTCTGGAAACACCATATATTTT

J: TRBJ2-3
size: .
V: TRBV9
D: TRBD1
CDR3: CASSVFAQGYGSTDTQYF
DNA: TGTGCCAGCAGCGTTTTCGCACAGGGGTATGGAAGCACAGATACGCAGTATTTT

J: TRBJ1-5
size: .
V: TRBV21-1
D: .
CDR3: CASSKERDRGEASNQPQHF
DNA: TGTGCCAGCAGCAAAGAAAGGGACAGGGGAGAGGCGAGCAATCAGCCCCAGCATTTT